The rows below give T cell receptor beta chains drawn from one sample of a study of T cells in Graves' hyperthyroidism and ophthalmopathy. TCRdb processed the multiplex PCR reads anew with MiXCR; each CDR3 protein has one entry. Of approximately 640,000 distinct CDR3 sequences listed, 15% to 20% are singletons. The sample was blood. The origin of the receptors is a man aged 45-65 years with Graves' hyperthyroidism. Each CDR3 is given with its conserved first and last residue. D genes are given only for firm matches. Size is omitted from some rows. Given values are once, few, many or a class for expanded clones.

TRBV6-5	TRBJ2-1	few	NA	CASSYSGGEQFF	TGTGCCAGCAGTTACTCAGGAGGCGAGCAGTTCTTC
TRBV28	TRBJ2-7	NA	NA	CASSLLDTAYEQYF	TGTGCCAGCAGTTTATTAGACACAGCCTACGAGCAGTACTTC
TRBV29-1	TRBJ2-7	few	NA	CSVISNYEQYF	TGCAGCGTTATCAGTAACTACGAGCAGTACTTC
TRBV10-3	TRBJ2-1	many	TRBD2	CAISPPSGRRTSGSYNEQFF	TGTGCCATCAGTCCCCCATCTGGTCGGAGGACTAGCGGATCCTACAATGAGCAGTTCTTC
TRBV5-1	TRBJ1-2	NA	TRBD1	CASSGDRAHGYTF	TGCGCCAGCAGCGGCGACAGGGCCCATGGCTACACCTTC
TRBV20-1	TRBJ2-1	NA	NA	CSARNAMGYNEQFF	TGCAGTGCTAGGAACGCGATGGGGTACAATGAGCAGTTCTTC
TRBV20-1	TRBJ1-5	NA	NA	CSARGGVNNQPQHF	TGCAGTGCTAGGGGAGGGGTCAACAATCAGCCCCAGCATTTT
TRBV29-1	TRBJ1-2	few	NA	CSVESWGGGYTF	TGCAGCGTTGAAAGTTGGGGCGGTGGCTACACCTTC
TRBV9	TRBJ2-5	NA	TRBD2	CASSVVGLAGGETQYF	TGTGCCAGCAGCGTAGTGGGACTAGCGGGAGGAGAGACCCAGTACTTC
TRBV20-1	TRBJ2-1	many	TRBD2	CSARDRGAGGRNEQFF	TGCAGTGCTAGAGATAGGGGAGCGGGAGGCCGTAATGAGCAGTTCTTC
TRBV28	TRBJ2-7	NA	TRBD2	CASRTQRTSYHEQYF	TGTGCCAGCAGAACACAAAGGACTAGTTACCACGAGCAGTACTTC
TRBV12-3/TRBV12-4	TRBJ2-1	many	TRBD2	CASSPLAGGPEEQFF	TGTGCCAGCAGTCCCCTAGCGGGAGGGCCGGAAGAGCAGTTCTTC
TRBV5-5	TRBJ2-3	many	NA	CASSPSGGTTDTQYF	TGTGCCAGCAGCCCCAGCGGAGGAACCACAGATACGCAGTATTTT
TRBV20-1	TRBJ1-5	few	TRBD1	CSATMTGKSNQPQHF	TGCAGTGCTACAATGACAGGGAAGAGCAATCAGCCCCAGCATTTT
TRBV2	TRBJ2-7	many	NA	CASSVPLPASGFSSSYEQYF	TGTGCCAGCAGTGTGCCCCTTCCAGCTTCAGGTTTCTCCAGCTCCTACGAGCAGTACTTC
TRBV29-1	TRBJ1-2	NA	NA	CSVEDNSGFHPYGYTF	TGCAGCGTTGAAGATAACTCGGGGTTCCATCCCTATGGCTACACCTTC
TRBV10-3	TRBJ2-3	few	NA	CAISGSATDTQYF	TGTGCCATCAGTGGGAGCGCCACAGATACGCAGTATTTT
TRBV9	TRBJ2-7	many	NA	CASSVGSVSSYEQYF	TGTGCCAGCAGCGTAGGGTCAGTCAGCTCCTACGAGCAGTACTTC
TRBV5-1	TRBJ1-1	many	TRBD1	CASSFPGQRNTEAFF	TGCGCCAGCAGCTTCCCGGGACAGAGGAACACTGAAGCTTTCTTT
TRBV14	TRBJ2-5	many	NA	CASSQVGDVTQYF	TGTGCCAGCAGCCAAGTGGGGGACGTGACCCAGTACTTC
TRBV2	TRBJ2-7	many	NA	CASSEDRAETYEQYF	TGTGCCAGCAGTGAAGACAGGGCCGAAACCTACGAGCAGTACTTC
TRBV28	TRBJ1-2	many	NA	CASRVPDGYTF	TGTGCCAGCAGGGTACCGGATGGCTACACCTTC
TRBV6-1	TRBJ2-1	NA	NA	CASSDLPRSRGEQFF	TGTGCCAGCAGTGACCTCCCCAGGTCTCGGGGTGAGCAGTTCTTC
TRBV12-3/TRBV12-4	TRBJ2-7	many	NA	CASSLMQSEQYF	TGTGCCAGCAGTTTAATGCAATCCGAGCAGTACTTC
TRBV2	TRBJ1-1	NA	TRBD1	CASGTGVTEAFF	TGTGCCAGCGGGACAGGGGTTACTGAAGCTTTCTTT
TRBV2	TRBJ2-3	many	NA	CASSERGNPDTQYF	TGTGCCAGCAGTGAGAGGGGTAACCCAGATACGCAGTATTTT
TRBV20-1	TRBJ2-3	few	TRBD2	CSARDLRLAGITDTQYF	TGCAGTGCTAGAGATCTTAGGCTAGCGGGAATCACAGATACGCAGTATTTT
TRBV7-9	TRBJ2-7	NA	NA	CASGDPDEQYF	TGTGCCAGCGGGGACCCGGACGAGCAGTACTTC